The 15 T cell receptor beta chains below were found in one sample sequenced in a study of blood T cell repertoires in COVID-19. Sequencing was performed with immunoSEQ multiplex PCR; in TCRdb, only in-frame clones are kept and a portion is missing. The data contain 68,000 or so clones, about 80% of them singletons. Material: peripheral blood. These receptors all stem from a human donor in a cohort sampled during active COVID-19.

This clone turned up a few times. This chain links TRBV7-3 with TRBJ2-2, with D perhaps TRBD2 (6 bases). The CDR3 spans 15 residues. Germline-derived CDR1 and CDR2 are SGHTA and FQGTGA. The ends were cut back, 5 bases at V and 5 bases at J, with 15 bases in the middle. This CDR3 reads CASSLSGGNTGELFF. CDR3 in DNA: TGTGCCAGCAGCCTTTCCGGGGGAAATACCGGGGAGCTGTTTTTT.

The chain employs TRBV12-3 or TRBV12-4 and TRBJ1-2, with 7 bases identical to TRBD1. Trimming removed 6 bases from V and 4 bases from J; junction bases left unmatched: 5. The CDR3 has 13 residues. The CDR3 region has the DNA TGTGCCAGCAGCCTGACAGGGTTCTATGGCTACACCTTC. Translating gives CASSLTGFYGYTF.

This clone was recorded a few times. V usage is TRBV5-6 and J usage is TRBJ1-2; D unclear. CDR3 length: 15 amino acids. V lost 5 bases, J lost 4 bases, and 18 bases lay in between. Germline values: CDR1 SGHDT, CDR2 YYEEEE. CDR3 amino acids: CASRSPRGLSYGYTF. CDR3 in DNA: TGTGCCAGCAGATCCCCCCGAGGACTCAGCTATGGCTACACCTTC.

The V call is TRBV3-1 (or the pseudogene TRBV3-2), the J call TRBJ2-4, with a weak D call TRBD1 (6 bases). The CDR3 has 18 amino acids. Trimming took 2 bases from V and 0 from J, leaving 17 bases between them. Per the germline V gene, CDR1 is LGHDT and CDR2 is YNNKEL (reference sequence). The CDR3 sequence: CASSQRKGQLLAKNIQYF. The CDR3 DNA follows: TGTGCCAGCAGCCAACGCAAGGGACAATTATTAGCCAAAAACATTCAGTACTTC.

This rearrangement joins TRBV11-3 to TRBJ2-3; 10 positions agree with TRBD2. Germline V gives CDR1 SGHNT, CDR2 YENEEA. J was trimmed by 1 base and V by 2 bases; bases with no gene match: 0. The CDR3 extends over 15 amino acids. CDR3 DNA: TGTGCCAGCAGCTTAACTAGCGGGGGCACAGATACGCAGTATTTT. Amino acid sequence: CASSLTSGGTDTQYF. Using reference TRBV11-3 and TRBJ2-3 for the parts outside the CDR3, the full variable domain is EAGVVQSPRYKIIEKKQPVAFWCNPISGHNTLYWYLQNLGQGPELLIRYENEEAVDDSQLPKDRFSAERLKGVDSTLKIQPAELGDSAVYLCASSLTSGGTDTQYFGPGTRLTVL.

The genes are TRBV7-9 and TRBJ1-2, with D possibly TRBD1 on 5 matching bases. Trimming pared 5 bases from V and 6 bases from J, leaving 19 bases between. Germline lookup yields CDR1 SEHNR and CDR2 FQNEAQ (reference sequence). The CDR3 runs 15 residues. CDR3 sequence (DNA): TGTGCCAGCAGCCCCCGAAGGGGATTGCAGGATGGCTACACCTTC. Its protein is CASSPRRGLQDGYTF. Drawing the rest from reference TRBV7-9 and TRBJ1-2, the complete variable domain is DTGVSQNPRHKITKRGQNVTFRCDPISEHNRLYWYRQTLGQGPEFLTYFQNEAQLEKSRLLSDRFSAERPKGSFSTLEIQRTEQGDSAMYLCASSPRRGLQDGYTFGSGTRLTVV.

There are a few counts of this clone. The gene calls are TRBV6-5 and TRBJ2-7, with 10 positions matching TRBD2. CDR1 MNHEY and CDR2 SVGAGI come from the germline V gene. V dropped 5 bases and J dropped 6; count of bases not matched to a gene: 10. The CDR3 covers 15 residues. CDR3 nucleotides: TGTGCCAGCAGTAGGACTAGCGGAGCTACCTCCGAGCAGTACTTC. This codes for CASSRTSGATSEQYF.

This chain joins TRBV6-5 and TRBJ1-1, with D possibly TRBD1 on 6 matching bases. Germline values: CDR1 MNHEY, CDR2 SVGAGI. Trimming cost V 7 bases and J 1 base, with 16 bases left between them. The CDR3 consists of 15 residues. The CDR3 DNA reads TGTGCCAGCAAGAAGACAGGCCATCAGAACACTGAAGCTTTCTTT. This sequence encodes CASKKTGHQNTEAFF.

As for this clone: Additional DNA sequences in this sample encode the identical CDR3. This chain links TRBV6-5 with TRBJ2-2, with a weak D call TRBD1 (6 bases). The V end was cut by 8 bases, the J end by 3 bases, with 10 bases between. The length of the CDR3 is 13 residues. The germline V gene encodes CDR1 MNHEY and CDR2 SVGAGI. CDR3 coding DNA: TGTGCCAGCCGGGGACAACACACCGGGGAGCTGTTTTTT. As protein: CASRGQHTGELFF.

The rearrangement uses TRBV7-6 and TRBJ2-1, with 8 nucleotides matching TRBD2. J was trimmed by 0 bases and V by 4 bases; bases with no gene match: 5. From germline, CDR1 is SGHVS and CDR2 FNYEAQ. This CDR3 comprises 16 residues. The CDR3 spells CASSSKSGSSYNEQFF. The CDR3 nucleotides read TGTGCCAGCAGCTCAAAGAGCGGGAGCTCCTACAATGAGCAGTTCTTC.

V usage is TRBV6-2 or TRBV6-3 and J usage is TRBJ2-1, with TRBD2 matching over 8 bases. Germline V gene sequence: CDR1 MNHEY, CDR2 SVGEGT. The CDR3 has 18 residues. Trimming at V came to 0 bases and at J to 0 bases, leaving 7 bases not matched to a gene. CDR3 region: CASSYSTSGSYSYNEQFF. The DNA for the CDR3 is TGTGCCAGCAGTTACTCGACGAGCGGGAGCTACTCCTACAATGAGCAGTTCTTC.

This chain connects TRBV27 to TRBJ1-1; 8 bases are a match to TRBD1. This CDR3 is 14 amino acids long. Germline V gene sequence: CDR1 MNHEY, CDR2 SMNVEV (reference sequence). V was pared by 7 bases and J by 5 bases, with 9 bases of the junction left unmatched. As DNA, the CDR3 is TGTGCCAGCAATAACCAGGGGGCTTGGACTGAAGCTTTCTTT. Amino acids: CASNNQGAWTEAFF.

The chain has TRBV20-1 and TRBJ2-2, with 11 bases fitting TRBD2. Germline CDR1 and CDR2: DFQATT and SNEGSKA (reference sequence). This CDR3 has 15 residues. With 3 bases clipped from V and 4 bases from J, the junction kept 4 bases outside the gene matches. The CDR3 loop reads CSASSGRVSTGELFF. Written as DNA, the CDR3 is TGCAGTGCTAGTAGCGGGAGGGTCAGCACCGGGGAGCTGTTTTTT.

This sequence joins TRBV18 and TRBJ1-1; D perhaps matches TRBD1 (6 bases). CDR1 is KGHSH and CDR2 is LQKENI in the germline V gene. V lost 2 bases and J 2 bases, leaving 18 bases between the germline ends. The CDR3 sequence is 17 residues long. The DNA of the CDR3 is TGTGCCAGCTCACCAATTGGGGGCGCGGGGGGAAACACTGAAGCTTTCTTT. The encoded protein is CASSPIGGAGGNTEAFF.

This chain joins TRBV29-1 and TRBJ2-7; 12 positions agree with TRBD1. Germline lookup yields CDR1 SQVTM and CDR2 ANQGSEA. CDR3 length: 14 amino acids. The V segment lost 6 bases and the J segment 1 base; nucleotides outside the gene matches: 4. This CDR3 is CSVSGQGASYEQYF. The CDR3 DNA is TGCAGCGTATCGGGACAGGGGGCTTCCTACGAGCAGTACTTC.